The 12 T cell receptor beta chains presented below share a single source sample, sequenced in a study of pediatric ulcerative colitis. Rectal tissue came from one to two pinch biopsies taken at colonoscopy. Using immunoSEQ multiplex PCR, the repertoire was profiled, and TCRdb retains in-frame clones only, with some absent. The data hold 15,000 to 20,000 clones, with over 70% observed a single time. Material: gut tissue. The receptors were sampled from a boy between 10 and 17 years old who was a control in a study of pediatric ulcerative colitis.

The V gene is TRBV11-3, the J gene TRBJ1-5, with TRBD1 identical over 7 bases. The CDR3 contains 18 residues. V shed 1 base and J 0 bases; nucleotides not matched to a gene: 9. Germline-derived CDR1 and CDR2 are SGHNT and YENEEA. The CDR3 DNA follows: TGTGCCAGCAGCTTAGGGTTCGGACAGGACGATAGCAATCAGCCCCAGCATTTT. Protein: CASSLGFGQDDSNQPQHF.

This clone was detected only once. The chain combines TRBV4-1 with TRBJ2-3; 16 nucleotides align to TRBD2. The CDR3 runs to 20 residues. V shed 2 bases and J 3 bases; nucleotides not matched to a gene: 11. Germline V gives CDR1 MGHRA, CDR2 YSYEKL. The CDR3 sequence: CASSQPGLAGGSSLTDTQYF. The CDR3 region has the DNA TGCGCCAGCAGCCAACCGGGACTAGCGGGAGGGAGCAGTCTAACAGATACGCAGTATTTT.

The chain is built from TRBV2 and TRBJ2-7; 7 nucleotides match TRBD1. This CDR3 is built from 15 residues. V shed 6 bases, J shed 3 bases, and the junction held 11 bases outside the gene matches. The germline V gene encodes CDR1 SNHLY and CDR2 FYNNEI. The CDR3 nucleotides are TGTGCCAGCAGGCCGGACAGGTCGGTGTTCTACGAGCAGTACTTC. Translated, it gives CASRPDRSVFYEQYF.

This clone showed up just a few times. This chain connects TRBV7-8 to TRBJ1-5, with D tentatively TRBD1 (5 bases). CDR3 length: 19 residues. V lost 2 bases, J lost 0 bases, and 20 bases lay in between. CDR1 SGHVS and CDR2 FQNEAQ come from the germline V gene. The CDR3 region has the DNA TGTGCCAGCAGCTTATCGACAGTATACCTTGACTATAGCAATCAGCCCCAGCATTTT. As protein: CASSLSTVYLDYSNQPQHF.

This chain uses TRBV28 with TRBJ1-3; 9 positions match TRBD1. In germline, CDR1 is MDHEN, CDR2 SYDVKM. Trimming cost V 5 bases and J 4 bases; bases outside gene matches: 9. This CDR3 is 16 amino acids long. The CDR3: CASSLVGQGAGNTIYF. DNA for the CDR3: TGTGCCAGCAGTCTGGTGGGACAGGGTGCCGGAAACACCATATATTTT.

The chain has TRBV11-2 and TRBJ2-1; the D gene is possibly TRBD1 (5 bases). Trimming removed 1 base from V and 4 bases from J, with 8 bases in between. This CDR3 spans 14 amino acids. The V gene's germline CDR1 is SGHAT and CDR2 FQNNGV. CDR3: CASSLGAGYNEQFF. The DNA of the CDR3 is TGTGCCAGCAGCTTAGGAGCAGGGTACAATGAGCAGTTCTTC.

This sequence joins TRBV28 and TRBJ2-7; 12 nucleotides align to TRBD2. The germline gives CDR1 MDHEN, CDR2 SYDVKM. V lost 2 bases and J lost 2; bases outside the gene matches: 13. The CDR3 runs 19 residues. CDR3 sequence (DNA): TGTGCCAGCAGTTTAATATCCCCCCTAGCGGGAGGGCTAGCCTACGAGCAGTACTTC. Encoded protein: CASSLISPLAGGLAYEQYF.

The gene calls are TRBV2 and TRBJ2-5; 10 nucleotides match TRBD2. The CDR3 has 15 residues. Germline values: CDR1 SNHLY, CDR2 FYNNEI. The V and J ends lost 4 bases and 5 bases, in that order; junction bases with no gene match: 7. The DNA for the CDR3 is TGTGCCAGCAGTGGGTCGGCTAGCGGGAGTGAGACCCAGTACTTC. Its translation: CASSGSASGSETQYF. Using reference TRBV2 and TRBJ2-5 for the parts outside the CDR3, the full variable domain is EPEVTQTPSHQVTQMGQEVILRCVPISNHLYFYWYRQILGQKVEFLVSFYNNEISEKSEIFDDQFSVERPDGSNFTLKIRSTKLEDSAMYFCASSGSASGSETQYFGPGTRLLVL.

The CDR3 nucleotides are TGTGCCAGCAGTTTAGGACGGAGGGGGGGTTCACCCCTCCACTTT. Translating gives CASSLGRRGGSPLHF. The V gene is TRBV28, the J gene TRBJ1-6; D may be TRBD1 (6 bases). This CDR3 contains 15 residues. The V gene lost 2 bases and the J gene lost 9 bases, with 14 bases spanning the gap. Germline lookup yields CDR1 MDHEN and CDR2 SYDVKM.

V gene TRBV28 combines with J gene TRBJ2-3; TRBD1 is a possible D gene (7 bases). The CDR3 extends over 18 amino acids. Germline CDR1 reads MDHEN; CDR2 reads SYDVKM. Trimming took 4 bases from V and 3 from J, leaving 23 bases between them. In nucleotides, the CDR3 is TGTGCCAGCAGTTCAGGGGGGACCCGACAGGGTTATACAGATACGCAGTATTTT. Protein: CASSSGGTRQGYTDTQYF.

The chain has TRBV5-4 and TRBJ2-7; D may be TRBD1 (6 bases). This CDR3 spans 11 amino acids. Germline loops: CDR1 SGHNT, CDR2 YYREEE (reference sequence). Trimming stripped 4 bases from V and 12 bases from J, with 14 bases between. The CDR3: CASSLNRVTYF. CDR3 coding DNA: TGTGCCAGCAGCCTGAACAGGGTCACGTACTTC.

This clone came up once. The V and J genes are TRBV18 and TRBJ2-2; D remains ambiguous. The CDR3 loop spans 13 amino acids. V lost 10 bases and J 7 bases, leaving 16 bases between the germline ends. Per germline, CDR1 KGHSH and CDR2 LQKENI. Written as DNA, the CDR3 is TGTGCCACAGTTGTTGGTGCCGGCGGGGAGCTGTTTTTT. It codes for CATVVGAGGELFF.